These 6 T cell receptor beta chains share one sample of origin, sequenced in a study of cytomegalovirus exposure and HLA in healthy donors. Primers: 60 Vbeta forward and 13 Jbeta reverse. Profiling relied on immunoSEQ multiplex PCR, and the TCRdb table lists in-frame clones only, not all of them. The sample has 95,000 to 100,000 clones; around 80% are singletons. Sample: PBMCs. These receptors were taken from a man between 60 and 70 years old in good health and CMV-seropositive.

The CDR3 spells CASRQGPEVGGYTF. The CDR3 nucleotides are TGTGCCAGCAGACAGGGCCCTGAAGTAGGGGGCTACACCTTC. The chain uses TRBV27 and TRBJ1-2; D possibly corresponds to TRBD1 (6 bases). Germline CDR1 reads MNHEY; CDR2 reads SMNVEV (reference sequence). The V gene lost 6 bases and the J gene lost 8 bases, with 19 bases spanning the gap. The CDR3 loop spans 14 amino acids.

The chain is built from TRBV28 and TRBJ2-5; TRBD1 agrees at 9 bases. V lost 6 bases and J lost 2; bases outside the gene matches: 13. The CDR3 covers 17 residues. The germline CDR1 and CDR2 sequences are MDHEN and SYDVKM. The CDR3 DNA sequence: TGTGCCAGCAGCTCCGGGACAGGGAAGAAGGGGCAAGAGACCCAGTACTTC. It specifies CASSSGTGKKGQETQYF.

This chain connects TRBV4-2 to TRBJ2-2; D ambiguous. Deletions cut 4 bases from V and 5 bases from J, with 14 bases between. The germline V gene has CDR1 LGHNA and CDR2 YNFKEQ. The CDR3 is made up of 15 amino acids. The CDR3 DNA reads TGTGCCAGCAGCCCGGATCTCGGGTGGACCGGGGAGCTGTTTTTT. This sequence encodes CASSPDLGWTGELFF.

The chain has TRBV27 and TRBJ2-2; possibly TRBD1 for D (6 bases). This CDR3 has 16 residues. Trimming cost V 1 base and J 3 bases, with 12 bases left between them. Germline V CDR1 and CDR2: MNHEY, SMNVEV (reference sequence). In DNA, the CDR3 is TGTGCCAGCAGTTTATATTTGGGGGCGGACACCGGGGAGCTGTTTTTT. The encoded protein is CASSLYLGADTGELFF.

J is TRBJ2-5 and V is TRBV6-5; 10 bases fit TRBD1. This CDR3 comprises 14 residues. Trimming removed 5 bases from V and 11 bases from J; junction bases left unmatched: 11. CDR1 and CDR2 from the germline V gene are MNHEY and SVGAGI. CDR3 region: CASSQDRGSREQYF. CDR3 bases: TGTGCCAGCAGTCAGGACAGGGGGTCTCGGGAGCAGTACTTC.

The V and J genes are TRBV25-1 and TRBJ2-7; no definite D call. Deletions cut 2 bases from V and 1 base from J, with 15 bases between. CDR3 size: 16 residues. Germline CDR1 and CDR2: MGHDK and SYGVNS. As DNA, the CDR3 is TGTGCCAGCAGTGAAGGCCCTTTTTCTTTATCCTACGAGCAGTACTTC. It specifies CASSEGPFSLSYEQYF.